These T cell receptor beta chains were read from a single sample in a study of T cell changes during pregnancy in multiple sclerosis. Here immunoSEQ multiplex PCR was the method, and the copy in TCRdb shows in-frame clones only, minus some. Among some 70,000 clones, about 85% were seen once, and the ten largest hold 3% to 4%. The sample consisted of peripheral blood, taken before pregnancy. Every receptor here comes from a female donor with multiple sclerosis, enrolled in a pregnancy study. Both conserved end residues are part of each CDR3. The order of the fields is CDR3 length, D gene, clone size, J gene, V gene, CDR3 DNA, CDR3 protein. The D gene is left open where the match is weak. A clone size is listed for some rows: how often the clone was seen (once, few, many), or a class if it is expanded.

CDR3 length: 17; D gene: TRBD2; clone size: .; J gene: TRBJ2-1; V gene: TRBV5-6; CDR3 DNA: TGTGCCAGCAGCTTGGAGTTTCGACTAGCGGGTAGGAATGAGCAGTTCTTC; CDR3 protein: CASSLEFRLAGRNEQFF
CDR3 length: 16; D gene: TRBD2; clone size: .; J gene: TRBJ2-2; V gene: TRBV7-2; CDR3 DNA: TGTGCCAGCAGGGACCCTAGCGGGGTTTGGACCGGGGAGCTGTTTTTT; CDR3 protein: CASRDPSGVWTGELFF
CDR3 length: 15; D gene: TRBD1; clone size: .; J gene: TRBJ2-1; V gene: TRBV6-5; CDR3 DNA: TGTGCCAGCAGCACCGGGACAGCGCACTACAATGAGCAGTTCTTC; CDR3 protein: CASSTGTAHYNEQFF
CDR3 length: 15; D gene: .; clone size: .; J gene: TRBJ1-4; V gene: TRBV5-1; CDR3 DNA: TGCGCCAGCAGCTTGGCCGGGGGTGTTGGAGAAAAACTGTTTTTT; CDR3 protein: CASSLAGGVGEKLFF
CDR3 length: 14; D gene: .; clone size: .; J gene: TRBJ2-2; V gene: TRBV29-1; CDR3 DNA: TGCAGCGTTACACCATTTCTAGCAGCCGGGGAGCTGTTTTTT; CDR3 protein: CSVTPFLAAGELFF
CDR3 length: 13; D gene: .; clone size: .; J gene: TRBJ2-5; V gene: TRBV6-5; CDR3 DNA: TGTGCCAGCAGGGTACAGGGCGGGGAGACCCAGTACTTC; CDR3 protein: CASRVQGGETQYF
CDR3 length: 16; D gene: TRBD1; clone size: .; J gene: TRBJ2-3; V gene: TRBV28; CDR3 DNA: TGTGCCAGCAGTTTCTCCGGACAGGGGGCTTGGGATACGCAGTATTTT; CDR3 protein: CASSFSGQGAWDTQYF
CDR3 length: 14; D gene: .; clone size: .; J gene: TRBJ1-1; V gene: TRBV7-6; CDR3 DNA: TGTGCCAGCAGCTCTCAAGTAGAGAACACTGAAGCTTTCTTT; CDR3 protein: CASSSQVENTEAFF
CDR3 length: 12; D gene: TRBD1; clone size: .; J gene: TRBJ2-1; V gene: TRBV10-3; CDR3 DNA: TGTGCCATCAGTGAAGGACAGGTCGCGCAGTTCTTC; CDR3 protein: CAISEGQVAQFF
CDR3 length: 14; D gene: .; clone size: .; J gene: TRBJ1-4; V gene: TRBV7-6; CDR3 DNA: TGTGCCAGCAGCTTAGAGGGGGGGCTCGAAAAACTGTTTTTT; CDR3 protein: CASSLEGGLEKLFF
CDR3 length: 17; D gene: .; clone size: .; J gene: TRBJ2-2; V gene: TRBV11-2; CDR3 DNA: TGTGCCAGCAGCAGAACAGGGCTTAGGGATGGAACCGGGGAGCTGTTTTTT; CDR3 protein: CASSRTGLRDGTGELFF
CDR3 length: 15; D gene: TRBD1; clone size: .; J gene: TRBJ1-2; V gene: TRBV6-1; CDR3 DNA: TGTGCCAGCCCGGGACAGGGGCTCCCTGGCTATGGCTACACCTTC; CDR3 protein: CASPGQGLPGYGYTF
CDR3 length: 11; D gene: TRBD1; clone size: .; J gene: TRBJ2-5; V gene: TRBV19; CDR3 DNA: TGTGCCAGTAGTGGACAGGGGGCCCAGTACTTC; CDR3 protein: CASSGQGAQYF
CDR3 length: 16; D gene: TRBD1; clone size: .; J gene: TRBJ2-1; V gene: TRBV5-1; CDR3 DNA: TGCGCCAGCAGCTTGGGGAGGTGGGACAGGGGGCATGAGCAGTTCTTC; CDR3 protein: CASSLGRWDRGHEQFF
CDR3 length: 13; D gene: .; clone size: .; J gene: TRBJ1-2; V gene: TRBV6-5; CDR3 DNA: TGTGCCAGCAGTTATGGCAGCGGCTATGGCTACACCTTC; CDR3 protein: CASSYGSGYGYTF
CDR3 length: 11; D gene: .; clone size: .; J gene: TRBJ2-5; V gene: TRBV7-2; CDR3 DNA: TGTGCCAGCAGTCGTCGAGAGACCCAGTACTTC; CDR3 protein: CASSRRETQYF
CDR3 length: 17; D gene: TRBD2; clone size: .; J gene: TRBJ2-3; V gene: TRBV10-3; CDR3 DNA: TGTGCCATCAGTGAGACTGGGACTAGCGGGGGGGCAGATACGCAGTATTTT; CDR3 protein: CAISETGTSGGADTQYF
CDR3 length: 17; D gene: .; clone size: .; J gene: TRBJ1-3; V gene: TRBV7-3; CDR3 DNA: TGTGCCAGCAGCTCCGGACGTGGGGCTAGCTCTGGAAACACCATATATTTT; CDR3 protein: CASSSGRGASSGNTIYF
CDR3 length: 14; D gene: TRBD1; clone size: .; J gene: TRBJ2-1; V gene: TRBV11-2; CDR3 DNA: TGTGCCAGCAGCACCTTGACAGGGGGGAATGAGCAGTTCTTC; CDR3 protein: CASSTLTGGNEQFF
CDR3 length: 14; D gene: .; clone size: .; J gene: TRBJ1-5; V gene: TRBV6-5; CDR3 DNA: TGTGCCAGCAGTTTCGGACTGTCCGAGTGGCCCCAGCATTTT; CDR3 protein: CASSFGLSEWPQHF
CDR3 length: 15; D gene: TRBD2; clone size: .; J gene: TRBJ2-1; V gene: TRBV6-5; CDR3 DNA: TGTGCCAGCAGTTACTCCGGGACTAGTAACAATGAGCAGTTCTTC; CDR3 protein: CASSYSGTSNNEQFF
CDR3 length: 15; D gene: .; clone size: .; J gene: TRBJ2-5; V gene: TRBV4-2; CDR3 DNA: TGTGCCAGCAGCCAAGGCAGGGGGGCGAAAGAGACCCAGTACTTC; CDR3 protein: CASSQGRGAKETQYF
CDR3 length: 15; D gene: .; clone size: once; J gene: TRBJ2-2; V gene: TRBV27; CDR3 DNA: TGTGCCAGCAGTTCTACGGGAACCCTCGGGGGGGAGCTGTTTTTT; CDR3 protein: CASSSTGTLGGELFF
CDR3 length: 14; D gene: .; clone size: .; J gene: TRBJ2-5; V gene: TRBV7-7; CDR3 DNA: TGTGCCAGCAGCTTAGGGCCTTTGAAAGAGACCCAGTACTTC; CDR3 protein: CASSLGPLKETQYF
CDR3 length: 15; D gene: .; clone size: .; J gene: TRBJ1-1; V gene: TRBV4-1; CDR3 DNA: TGCGCCAGCAGCCAAGACAATAATTGGAGGGCTGAAGCTTTCTTT; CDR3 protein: CASSQDNNWRAEAFF
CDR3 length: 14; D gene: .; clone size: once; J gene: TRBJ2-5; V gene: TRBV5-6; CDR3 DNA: TGTGCCAGCAGCTTGGCCGCAGGGTCGGAGACCCAGTACTTC; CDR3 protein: CASSLAAGSETQYF
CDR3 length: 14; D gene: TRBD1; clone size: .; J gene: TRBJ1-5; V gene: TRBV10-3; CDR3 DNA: TGTGCCATCATCACGGACAGGCCCCTTCCGTTCCAGCATTTT; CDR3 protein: CAIITDRPLPFQHF
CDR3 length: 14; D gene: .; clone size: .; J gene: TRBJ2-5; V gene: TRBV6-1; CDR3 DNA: TGTGCCAGCAGTTCGACCCGGGTCCGCGAGACCCAGTACTTC; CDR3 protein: CASSSTRVRETQYF
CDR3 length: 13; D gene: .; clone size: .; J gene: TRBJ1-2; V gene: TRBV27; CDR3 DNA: TGTGCCAGCAGTTTCGGGACTTCCTATGGCTACACCTTC; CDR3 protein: CASSFGTSYGYTF
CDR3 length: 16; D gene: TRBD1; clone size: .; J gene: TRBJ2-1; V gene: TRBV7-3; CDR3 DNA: TGTGCCAGCAGTTCCCTCGCCGGGACAGGGCCGAATGAGCAGTTCTTC; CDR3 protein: CASSSLAGTGPNEQFF
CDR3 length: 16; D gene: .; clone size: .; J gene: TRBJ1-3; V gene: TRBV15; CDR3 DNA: TGTGCCACCAGCAGAGATGCGGGAGATGCTGGAAACACCATATATTTT; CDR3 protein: CATSRDAGDAGNTIYF
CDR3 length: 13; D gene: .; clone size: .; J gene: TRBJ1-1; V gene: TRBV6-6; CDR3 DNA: TGTGCCAGCACCGAGACAGGGAACACTGAAGCTTTCTTT; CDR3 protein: CASTETGNTEAFF
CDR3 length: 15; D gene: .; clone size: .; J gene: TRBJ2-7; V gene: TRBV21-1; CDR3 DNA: TGTGCCAGCAGCAGTCGGGGAACCCCTGACTACGAGCAGTACTTC; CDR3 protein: CASSSRGTPDYEQYF
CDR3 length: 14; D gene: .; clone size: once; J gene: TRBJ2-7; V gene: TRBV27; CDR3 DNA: TGTGCCAGTAGTCAGACAGTAACCCCCTACGAGCAGTACTTC; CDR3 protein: CASSQTVTPYEQYF
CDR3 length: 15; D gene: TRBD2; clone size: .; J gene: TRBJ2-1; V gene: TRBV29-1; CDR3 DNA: TGCAGCGTCGCTGCTAGCGGGAGCGCCGGGGATGAGCAGTTCTTC; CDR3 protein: CSVAASGSAGDEQFF
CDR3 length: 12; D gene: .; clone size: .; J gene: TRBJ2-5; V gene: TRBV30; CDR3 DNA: TGTGCCTGGAGTGGAGGGTACGAGACCCAGTACTTC; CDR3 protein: CAWSGGYETQYF
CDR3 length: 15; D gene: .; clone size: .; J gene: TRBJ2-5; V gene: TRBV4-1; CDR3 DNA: TGCGCCAGCAGCCAAGATCAGGGAACTCAAGAGACCCAGTACTTC; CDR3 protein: CASSQDQGTQETQYF
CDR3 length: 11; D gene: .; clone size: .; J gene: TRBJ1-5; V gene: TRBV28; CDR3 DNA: TGTGCCAGCAGTTCGAGGAGGCCCCAGCATTTT; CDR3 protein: CASSSRRPQHF
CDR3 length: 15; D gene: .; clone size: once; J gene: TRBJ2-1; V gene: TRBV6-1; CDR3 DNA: TGTGCCAGCAGCCCCCTCGGACAGAGATTCAATGAGCAGTTCTTC; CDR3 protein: CASSPLGQRFNEQFF
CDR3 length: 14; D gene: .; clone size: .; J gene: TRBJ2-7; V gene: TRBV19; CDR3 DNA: TGTGCCAGTATGGCCCGGGACAACTCCTACGAGCAGTACTTC; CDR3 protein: CASMARDNSYEQYF
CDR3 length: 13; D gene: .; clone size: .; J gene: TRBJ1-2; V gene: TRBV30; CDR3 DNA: TGTGCCTGGGACGGCGGGGGTTGGGACGGCTACACCTTC; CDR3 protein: CAWDGGGWDGYTF
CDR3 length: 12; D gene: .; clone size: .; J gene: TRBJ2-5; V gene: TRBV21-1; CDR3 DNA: TGTGCCGGCCTTAAAGGCGGGGAGACCCAGTACTTC; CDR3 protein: CAGLKGGETQYF
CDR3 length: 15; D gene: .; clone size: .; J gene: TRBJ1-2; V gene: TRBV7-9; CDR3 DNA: TGTGCCAGCAGCTTAGGAGCAGGGAACGGCTATGGCTACACCTTC; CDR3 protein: CASSLGAGNGYGYTF
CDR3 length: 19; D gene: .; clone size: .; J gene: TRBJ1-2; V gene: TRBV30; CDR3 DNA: TGTGCCTGGCACCGAGTACGGGTTTCTAGGGGATTTATGTTTTATGGCTACACCTTC; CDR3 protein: CAWHRVRVSRGFMFYGYTF
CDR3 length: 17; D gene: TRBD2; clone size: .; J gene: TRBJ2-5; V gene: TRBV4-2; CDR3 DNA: TGTGCCAGCAGCCAAGATCTTAGGGCGGGAGTGAGGGAGACCCAGTACTTC; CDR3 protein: CASSQDLRAGVRETQYF
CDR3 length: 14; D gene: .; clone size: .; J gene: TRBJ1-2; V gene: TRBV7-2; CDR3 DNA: TGTGCCAGCAGGGGAGGTCGAGCTAACTATGGCTACACCTTC; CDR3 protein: CASRGGRANYGYTF
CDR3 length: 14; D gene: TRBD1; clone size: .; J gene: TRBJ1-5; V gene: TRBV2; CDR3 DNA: TGTGCCAGCAGAAACAGGGGGCAGGGTCAGCCCCAGCATTTT; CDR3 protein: CASRNRGQGQPQHF
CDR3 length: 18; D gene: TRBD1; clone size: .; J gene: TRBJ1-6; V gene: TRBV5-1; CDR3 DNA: TGCGCCAGCCGCTTCGCCGGGACAGGGAGGCCCGATAATTCACCCCTCCACTTT; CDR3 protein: CASRFAGTGRPDNSPLHF
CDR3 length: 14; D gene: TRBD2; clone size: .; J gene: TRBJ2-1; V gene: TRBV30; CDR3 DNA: TGTGCCTGGAGTTTAGCGGGAGCCAGGAATGAGCAGTTCTTC; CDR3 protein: CAWSLAGARNEQFF
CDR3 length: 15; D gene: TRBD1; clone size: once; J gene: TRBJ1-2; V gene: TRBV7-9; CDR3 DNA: TGTGCCAGCAGTTCGGGACAGCGAATAAACTATGGCTACACCTTC; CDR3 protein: CASSSGQRINYGYTF
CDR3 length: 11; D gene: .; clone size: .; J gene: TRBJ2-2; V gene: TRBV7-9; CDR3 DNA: TGTGCCAGCAGCCGCACCGGGGAGCTGTTTTTT; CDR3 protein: CASSRTGELFF
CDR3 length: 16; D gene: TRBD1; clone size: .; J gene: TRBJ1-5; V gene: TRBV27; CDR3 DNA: TGTGCCAGCAGTCCCGGGACAGGGTTGCGCAGGCAGCCCCAGCATTTT; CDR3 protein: CASSPGTGLRRQPQHF
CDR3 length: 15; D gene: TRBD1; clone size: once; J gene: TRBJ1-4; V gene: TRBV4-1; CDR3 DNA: TGCGCCAGCAGCGACCCGGACAGGTCATTGAAAAAACTGTTTTTT; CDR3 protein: CASSDPDRSLKKLFF
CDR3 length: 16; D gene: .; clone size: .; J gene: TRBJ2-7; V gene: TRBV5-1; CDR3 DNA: TGCGCCAGCAGCTTGGAACCGGGGAGCGTCTCCTACGAGCAGTACTTC; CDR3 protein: CASSLEPGSVSYEQYF
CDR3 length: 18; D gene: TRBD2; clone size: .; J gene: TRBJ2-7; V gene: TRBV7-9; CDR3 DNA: TGTGCGTCCTCCCCGGGGGGTGGCGGGAGCCGAGGAGGCTACGAGCAGTACTTC; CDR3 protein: CASSPGGGGSRGGYEQYF